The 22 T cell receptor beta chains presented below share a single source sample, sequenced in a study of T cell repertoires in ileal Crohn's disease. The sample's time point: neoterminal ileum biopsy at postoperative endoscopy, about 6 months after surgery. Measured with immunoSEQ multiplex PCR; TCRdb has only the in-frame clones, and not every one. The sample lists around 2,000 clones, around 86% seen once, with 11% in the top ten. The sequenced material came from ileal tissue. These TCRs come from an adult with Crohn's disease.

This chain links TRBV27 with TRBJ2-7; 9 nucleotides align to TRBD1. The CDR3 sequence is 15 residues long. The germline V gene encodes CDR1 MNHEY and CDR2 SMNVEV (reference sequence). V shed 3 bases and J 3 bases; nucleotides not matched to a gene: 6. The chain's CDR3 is CASSFSGTGFYEQYF. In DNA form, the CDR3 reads TGTGCCAGCAGTTTCTCCGGGACAGGGTTCTACGAGCAGTACTTC.

CDR3 in DNA: TGTGCCAGCAGCCAAGAAGGGTGGACAGGTCCTCGGGGAAGTGGCTACACCTTC. Its translation: CASSQEGWTGPRGSGYTF. The rearrangement joins TRBV14 to TRBJ1-2, with 7 bases fitting TRBD1. Germline CDR1 reads SGHDN; CDR2 reads FVKESK. The V segment lost 0 bases and the J segment 7 bases; nucleotides outside the gene matches: 17. There are 18 residues in the CDR3.

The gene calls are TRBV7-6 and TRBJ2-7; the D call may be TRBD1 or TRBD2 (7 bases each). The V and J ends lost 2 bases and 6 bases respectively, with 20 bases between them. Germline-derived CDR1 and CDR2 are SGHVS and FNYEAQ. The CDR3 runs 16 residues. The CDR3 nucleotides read TGTGCCAGCAGCTTATATCAGGGGGGGACCATAGCCGAGCAGTACTTC. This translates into CASSLYQGGTIAEQYF.

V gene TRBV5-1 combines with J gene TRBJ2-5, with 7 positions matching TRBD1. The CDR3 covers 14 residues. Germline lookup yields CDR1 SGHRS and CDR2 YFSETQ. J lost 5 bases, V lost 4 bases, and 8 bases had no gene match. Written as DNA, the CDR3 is TGCGCCAGCAGCCTAAGGCCCAGGGGGGAGACCCAGTACTTC. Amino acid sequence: CASSLRPRGETQYF.

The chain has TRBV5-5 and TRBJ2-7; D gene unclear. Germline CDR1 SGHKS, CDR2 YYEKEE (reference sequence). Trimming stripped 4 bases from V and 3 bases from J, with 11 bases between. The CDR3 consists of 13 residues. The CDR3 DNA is TGTGCCAGCAGCCCATCAAGGAACTACGAGCAGTACTTC. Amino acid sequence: CASSPSRNYEQYF.

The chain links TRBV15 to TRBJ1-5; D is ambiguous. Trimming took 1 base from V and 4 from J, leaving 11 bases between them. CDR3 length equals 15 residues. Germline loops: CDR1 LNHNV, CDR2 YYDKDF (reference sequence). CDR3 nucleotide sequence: TGTGCCACCAGCAGAGCGGGTGCCTCTAATCAGCCCCAGCATTTT. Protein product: CATSRAGASNQPQHF.

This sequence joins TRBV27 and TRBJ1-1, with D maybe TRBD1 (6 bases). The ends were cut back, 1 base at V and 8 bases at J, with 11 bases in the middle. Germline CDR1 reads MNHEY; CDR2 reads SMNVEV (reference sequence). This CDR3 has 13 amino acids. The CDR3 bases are TGTGCCAGCAGTTTATTTAGCGGGGGCGAAGCTTTCTTT. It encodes CASSLFSGGEAFF.

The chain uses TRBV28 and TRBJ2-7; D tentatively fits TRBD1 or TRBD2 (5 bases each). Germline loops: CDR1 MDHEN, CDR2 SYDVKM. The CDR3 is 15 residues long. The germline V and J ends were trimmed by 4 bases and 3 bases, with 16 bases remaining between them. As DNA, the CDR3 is TGTGCCAGCAGTTGGGGCCGGGGAGTCAACTACGAGCAGTACTTC. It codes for CASSWGRGVNYEQYF.

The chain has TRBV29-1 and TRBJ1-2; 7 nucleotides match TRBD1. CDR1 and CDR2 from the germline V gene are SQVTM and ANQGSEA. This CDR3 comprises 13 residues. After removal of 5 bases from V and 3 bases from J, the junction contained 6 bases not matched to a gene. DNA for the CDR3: TGCAGCGTTAGGACAGGACAAGACTATGGCTACACCTTC. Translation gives CSVRTGQDYGYTF.

DNA for the CDR3: TGTGCCAGTAGTATTGGGACTAGCGGGGACGAGCAGTACTTC. Translating it yields CASSIGTSGDEQYF. V and J are TRBV19 and TRBJ2-7, with TRBD2 matching over 13 bases. The CDR3 has 14 residues. The trim removed 3 bases at V and 5 bases at J, leaving 1 base unmatched. Germline CDR1 and CDR2: LNHDA and SQIVND (reference sequence).

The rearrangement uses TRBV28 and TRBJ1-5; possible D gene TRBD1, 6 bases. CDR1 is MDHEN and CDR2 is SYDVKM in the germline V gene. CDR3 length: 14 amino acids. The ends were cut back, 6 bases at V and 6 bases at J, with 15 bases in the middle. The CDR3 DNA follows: TGTGCCAGCAGGAGCCACAGGGTAGCTCAGCCCCAGCATTTT. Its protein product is CASRSHRVAQPQHF.

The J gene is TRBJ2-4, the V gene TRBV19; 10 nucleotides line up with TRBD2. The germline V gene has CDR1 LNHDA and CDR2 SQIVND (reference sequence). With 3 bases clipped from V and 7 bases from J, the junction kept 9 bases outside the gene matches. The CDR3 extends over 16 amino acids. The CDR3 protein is CASSMEGLTSGNIQYF. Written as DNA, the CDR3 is TGTGCCAGTAGTATGGAGGGACTGACTAGCGGGAACATTCAGTACTTC.

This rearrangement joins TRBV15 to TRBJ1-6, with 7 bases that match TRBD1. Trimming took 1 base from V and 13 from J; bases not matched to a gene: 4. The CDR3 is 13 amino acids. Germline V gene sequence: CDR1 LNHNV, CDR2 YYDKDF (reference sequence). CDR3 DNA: TGTGCCACCAGCAGAGGACAGGGAGGGCCCCTCCACTTT. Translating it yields CATSRGQGGPLHF.

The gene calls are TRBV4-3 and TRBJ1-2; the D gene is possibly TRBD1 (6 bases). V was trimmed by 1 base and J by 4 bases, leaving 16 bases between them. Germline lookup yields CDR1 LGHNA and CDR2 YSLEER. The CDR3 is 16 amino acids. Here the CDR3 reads CASSQVQAGVVYGYTF. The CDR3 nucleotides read TGCGCCAGCAGCCAAGTCCAGGCAGGGGTCGTCTATGGCTACACCTTC.

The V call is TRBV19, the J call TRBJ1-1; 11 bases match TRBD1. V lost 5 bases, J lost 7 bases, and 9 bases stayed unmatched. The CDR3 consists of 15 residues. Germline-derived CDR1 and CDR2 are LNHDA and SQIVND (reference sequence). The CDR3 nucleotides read TGTGCCAGTAGTGTTAGCCGGGACAGGGGGAATGAAGCTTTCTTT. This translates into CASSVSRDRGNEAFF.

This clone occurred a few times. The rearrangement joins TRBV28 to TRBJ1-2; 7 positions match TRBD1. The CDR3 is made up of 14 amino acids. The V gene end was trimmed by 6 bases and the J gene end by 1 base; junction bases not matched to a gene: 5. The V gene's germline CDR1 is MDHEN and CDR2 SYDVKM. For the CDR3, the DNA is TGTGCCAGCAGACCGGGACAGTTTAACTATGGCTACACCTTC. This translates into CASRPGQFNYGYTF.

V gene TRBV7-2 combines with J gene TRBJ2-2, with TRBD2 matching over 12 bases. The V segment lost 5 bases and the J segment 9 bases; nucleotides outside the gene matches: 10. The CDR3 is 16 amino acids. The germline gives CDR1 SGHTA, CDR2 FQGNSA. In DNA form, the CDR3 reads TGTGCCAGCAGCATGTCCCCTAGCGGGGGGGCTCGGGAGCTGTTTTTT. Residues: CASSMSPSGGARELFF.

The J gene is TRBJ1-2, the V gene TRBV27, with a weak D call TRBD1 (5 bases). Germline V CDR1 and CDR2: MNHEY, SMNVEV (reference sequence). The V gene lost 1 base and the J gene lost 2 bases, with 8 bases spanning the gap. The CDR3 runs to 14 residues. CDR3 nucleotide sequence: TGTGCCAGCAGTTTATGGCCAGGGAACTATGGCTACACCTTC. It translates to CASSLWPGNYGYTF.

CDR3 in DNA: TGCGCCAGCAGCCAATGGTGGGGGAACACTGAAGCTTTCTTT. It encodes CASSQWWGNTEAFF. The chain couples TRBV4-3 to TRBJ1-1; D is unclear. Germline-derived CDR1 and CDR2 are LGHNA and YSLEER. The germline V and J ends were trimmed by 2 bases and 1 base, with 8 bases remaining between them. The CDR3 has 14 residues.

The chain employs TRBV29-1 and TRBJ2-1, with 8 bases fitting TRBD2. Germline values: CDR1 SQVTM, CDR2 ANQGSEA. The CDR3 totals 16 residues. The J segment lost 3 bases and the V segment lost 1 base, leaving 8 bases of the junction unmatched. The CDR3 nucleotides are TGCAGCGTTGAAGGGGTCCAGCGGGGGATCTACAATGAGCAGTTCTTC. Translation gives CSVEGVQRGIYNEQFF.

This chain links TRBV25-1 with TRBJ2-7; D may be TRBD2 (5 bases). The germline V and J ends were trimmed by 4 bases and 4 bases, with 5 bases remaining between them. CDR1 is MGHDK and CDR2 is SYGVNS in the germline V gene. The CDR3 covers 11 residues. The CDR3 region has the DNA TGTGCCAGCAGTGGAGGGTACGAGCAGTACTTC. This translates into CASSGGYEQYF.

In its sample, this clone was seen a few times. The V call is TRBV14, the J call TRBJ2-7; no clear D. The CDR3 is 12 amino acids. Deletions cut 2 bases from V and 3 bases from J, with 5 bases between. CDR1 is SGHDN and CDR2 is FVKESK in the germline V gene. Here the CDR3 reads CASSQIRYEQYF. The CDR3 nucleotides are TGTGCCAGCAGCCAAATCCGCTACGAGCAGTACTTC.